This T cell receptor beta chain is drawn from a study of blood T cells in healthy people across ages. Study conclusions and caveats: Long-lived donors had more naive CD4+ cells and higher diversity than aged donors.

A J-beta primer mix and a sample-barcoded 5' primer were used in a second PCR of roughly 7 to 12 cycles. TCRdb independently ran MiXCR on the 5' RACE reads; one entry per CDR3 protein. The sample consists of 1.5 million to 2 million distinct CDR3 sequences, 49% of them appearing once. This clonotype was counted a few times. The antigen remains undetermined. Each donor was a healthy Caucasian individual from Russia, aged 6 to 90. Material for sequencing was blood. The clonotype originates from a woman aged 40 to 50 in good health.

CDR3 sequence (DNA): TGTGCCAGCAGCGCTCTAGCGGGGGGGCCGAATGAGCAGTTCTTC. Its translation is CASSALAGGPNEQFF. This chain links TRBV3-1 with TRBJ2-1; 12 bases line up with TRBD2. Germline-derived CDR1 and CDR2 are LGHDT and YNNKEL (reference sequence). V lost 5 bases to trimming and J lost 7 bases; unmatched junction nucleotides: 6. The CDR3 sequence is 15 residues long.